A selection of T cell receptor beta chains follows, all from one sample in a study of blood T cell repertoires in COVID-19. Generated by immunoSEQ multiplex PCR, the TCRdb table keeps only in-frame clones and is missing some. This sample has around 320,000 clones, with 85% to 90% found just once. The sample comprised PBMCs or T cells enriched from blood (not recorded which). These receptors were obtained from a woman aged 18-30 years with acute COVID-19. Both conserved end residues are part of each CDR3. D genes are given only for firm matches. Size values are once, few and many counts, or a class for expanded clones, and some rows have none.

clone size	V gene	J gene	D gene	CDR3 DNA	CDR3 protein
.	TRBV3-1/TRBV3-2	TRBJ1-2	TRBD1	TGTGCCAGCAGCCAAGAGGGGACAGGGGCGAGCGGCTACACCTTC	CASSQEGTGASGYTF
.	TRBV5-5	TRBJ1-1	.	TGTGCCAGCAGCTCACAGGGCCAGGAAGCTTTCTTT	CASSSQGQEAFF
.	TRBV5-1	TRBJ2-1	TRBD2	TGCGCCAGCAGCGGCCTAGGGGCGGGAGGATACAATGAGCAGTTCTTC	CASSGLGAGGYNEQFF
.	TRBV9	TRBJ2-7	TRBD2	TGTGCCAGCAGCGTAGATGCGGGAGGCTCCTACGAGCAGTACTTC	CASSVDAGGSYEQYF
.	TRBV5-1	TRBJ1-1	.	TGCGCCAGCAGCCCCCCGGACAGTATGAACACTGAAGCTTTCTTT	CASSPPDSMNTEAFF
.	TRBV27	TRBJ1-2	.	TGTGCCAGCAGTTTACGAACTGCCGGGACTGGTTTCGGTGGCTACACCTTC	CASSLRTAGTGFGGYTF
few	TRBV18	TRBJ1-2	TRBD1	TGTGCCAGCTCACCACCATCCGGACAGGACTATGGCTACACCTTC	CASSPPSGQDYGYTF
once	TRBV10-2	TRBJ2-1	.	TGCGCCAGCAGGGCCGGCTGGGGGGAGAATGAGCAGTTCTTC	CASRAGWGENEQFF
.	TRBV9	TRBJ2-3	TRBD2	TGTGCCAGCAGCGATCCTAGCGGTGGGAGGACAGATACGCAGTATTTT	CASSDPSGGRTDTQYF
.	TRBV19	TRBJ2-7	.	TGTGCCAGTAGTGAGGTACCCTACGAGCAGTACTTC	CASSEVPYEQYF
.	TRBV29-1	TRBJ1-1	TRBD1	TGCAGCGTGGTTGGACAGGGGAACACTGAAGCTTTCTTT	CSVVGQGNTEAFF
.	TRBV5-4	TRBJ1-5	.	TGTGCCAGCAGCGCGGGGGGGGCAGGAGAGTACCCTAATCAGCCCCAGCATTTT	CASSAGGAGEYPNQPQHF
.	TRBV27	TRBJ1-3	TRBD1	TGTGCCAGCAGTTCGAGGTGGGCAGGGGGCCTTGGAAACACCATATATTTT	CASSSRWAGGLGNTIYF
.	TRBV6-5	TRBJ2-1	.	TGTGCCAGCAGTTACTCAGGAGGCAGCTGGGTAGGGCAGTTCTTC	CASSYSGGSWVGQFF
.	TRBV6-2/TRBV6-3	TRBJ2-7	.	TGTGCCAGCAGTTTCGCAGCGTCCTACGAGCAGTACTTC	CASSFAASYEQYF
.	TRBV5-1	TRBJ2-3	.	TGCGCCAGCAGACAGGGAGACATTGATACGCAGTATTTT	CASRQGDIDTQYF
.	TRBV19	TRBJ2-1	TRBD2	TGTGCCAGTAGTACCGACCCTTCCGGGACTAGCGGGAGCTGGTTTGATGAGCAGTTCTTC	CASSTDPSGTSGSWFDEQFF
.	TRBV28	TRBJ1-5	TRBD1	TGTGCCAGCAGCGGGACAGCTAATCAGCCCCAGCATTTT	CASSGTANQPQHF
.	TRBV19	TRBJ2-1	TRBD1	TGTGCCAGTAGTATACCAGGACAGGGCTACAATGAGCAGTTCTTC	CASSIPGQGYNEQFF
.	TRBV6-2/TRBV6-3	TRBJ2-2	TRBD1	TGTGCCAGCAGTTACTCTACAGGGGGTGAGAACACCGGGGAGCTGTTTTTT	CASSYSTGGENTGELFF
once	TRBV15	TRBJ1-1	.	TGTGCCACCAGCAGAGAGAGGGACACTGAAGCTTTCTTT	CATSRERDTEAFF
.	TRBV10-3	TRBJ2-1	.	TGTGCCATCAGTGTAATTAATGAGCAGTTCTTC	CAISVINEQFF
.	TRBV7-9	TRBJ1-6	TRBD1	TGTGCCAGCAGCTTAGCCGGGACAGGGAGTCATTCACCCCTCCACTTT	CASSLAGTGSHSPLHF
.	TRBV27	TRBJ2-7	TRBD2	TGTGCCAGCAGTTCGCTAGCGGGAGGCTACGAGCAGTACTTC	CASSSLAGGYEQYF
.	TRBV7-3	TRBJ2-2	.	TGTGCCAGCAGCCAGGGGTCGGGCACCGGGGAGCTGTTTTTT	CASSQGSGTGELFF
.	TRBV19	TRBJ1-5	TRBD1	TGTGCCAGTAGCTTACAGGGGTCTACGCAGCCCCAGCATTTT	CASSLQGSTQPQHF
.	TRBV12-3/TRBV12-4	TRBJ1-1	.	TGTGCCAGCAGCATAACAGTCAGCACTGAAGCTTTCTTT	CASSITVSTEAFF
few	TRBV10-3	TRBJ1-1	TRBD1	TGTGCCAGCGGACAGGGGAAGACTGAAGCTTTCTTT	CASGQGKTEAFF
.	TRBV6-6	TRBJ2-7	.	TGTGCCAGCAGTTACCCGTTCGGGGGTTACGAGCAGTACTTC	CASSYPFGGYEQYF
.	TRBV7-6	TRBJ2-1	.	TGTGCCAGCAGCTCTCAGGGGAATGAGCAGTTCTTC	CASSSQGNEQFF
.	TRBV28	TRBJ1-5	.	TGTGCCAGCAGTGCCCGAGTCAGCAATCAGCCCCAGCATTTT	CASSARVSNQPQHF
.	TRBV6-5	TRBJ1-1	TRBD1	TGTGCCAGCGGGGTAGGGGGCTGGACTGAAGCTTTCTTT	CASGVGGWTEAFF
.	TRBV18	TRBJ1-2	TRBD1	TGTGCCAGCTCACCTCGACAGGGAGACTATGGCTACACCTTC	CASSPRQGDYGYTF
.	TRBV12-3/TRBV12-4	TRBJ1-1	.	TGTGCCAGCAAAGGGGCAGGCCACACTGAAGCTTTCTTT	CASKGAGHTEAFF
.	TRBV9	TRBJ1-2	.	TGTGCCAGCAGCGGACCCGGGTCGCTTTATGGCTACACCTTC	CASSGPGSLYGYTF
.	TRBV30	TRBJ1-5	.	TGTGCCTGGAGTATACAGGATAATCAGCCCCAGCATTTT	CAWSIQDNQPQHF
.	TRBV4-1	TRBJ2-5	.	TGCGCCAGCAGCCAAGTTTCCAGACCGGGGCAAGAGACCCAGTACTTC	CASSQVSRPGQETQYF
.	TRBV19	TRBJ2-2	.	TGTGCCAGTAGTCCCTCGTCAACATCGAACACCGGGGAGCTGTTTTTT	CASSPSSTSNTGELFF
once	TRBV7-3	TRBJ2-1	TRBD2	TGTGCCAGCAGCTTAATAGGGACTAGCGTTAACAATGAGCAGTTCTTC	CASSLIGTSVNNEQFF
.	TRBV6-5	TRBJ2-3	TRBD2	TGTGCCAGCGGGGGGGAACTAGCGGCAACAGATACGCAGTATTTT	CASGGELAATDTQYF
.	TRBV19	TRBJ1-1	.	TGTGCCAGTCGCGCCGCCGCTTATGAAGCTTTCTTT	CASRAAAYEAFF
.	TRBV2	TRBJ2-1	TRBD2	TGTGCCAGCAGGGTCACTAGCGCCGACAATGAGCAGTTCTTC	CASRVTSADNEQFF
.	TRBV19	TRBJ1-2	TRBD1	TGTGCCAGTAACCCACAGGGGGCGGATGGCTACACCTTC	CASNPQGADGYTF
.	TRBV3-1/TRBV3-2	TRBJ2-1	.	TGTGCCAGTCTTTCAGGTGAGCAGTTCTTC	CASLSGEQFF
once	TRBV2	TRBJ2-2	.	TGTGCCAGCAGTGAAGACAGGTTTAACACCGGGGAGCTGTTTTTT	CASSEDRFNTGELFF
.	TRBV18	TRBJ1-1	TRBD1	TGTGCCAGCTCACCCCAGGGACAGGCTTCGAACACTGAAGCTTTCTTT	CASSPQGQASNTEAFF
.	TRBV27	TRBJ1-6	TRBD1	TGTGCCAGCAGTTTAGGCAGTCTGGGACAGGGTAATTCACCCCTCCACTTT	CASSLGSLGQGNSPLHF